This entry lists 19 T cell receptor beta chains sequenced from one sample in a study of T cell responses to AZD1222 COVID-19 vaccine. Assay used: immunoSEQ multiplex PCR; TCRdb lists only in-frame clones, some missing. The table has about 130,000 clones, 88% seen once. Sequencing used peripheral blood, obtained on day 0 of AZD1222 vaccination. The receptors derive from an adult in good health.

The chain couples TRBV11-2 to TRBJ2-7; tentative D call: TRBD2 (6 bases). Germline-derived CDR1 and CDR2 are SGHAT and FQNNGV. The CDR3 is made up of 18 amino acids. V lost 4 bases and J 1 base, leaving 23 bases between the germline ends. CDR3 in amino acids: CASSSGLSAGTLSYEQYF. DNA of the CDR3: TGTGCCAGCAGCTCGGGACTGTCCGCCGGGACCCTATCCTACGAGCAGTACTTC.

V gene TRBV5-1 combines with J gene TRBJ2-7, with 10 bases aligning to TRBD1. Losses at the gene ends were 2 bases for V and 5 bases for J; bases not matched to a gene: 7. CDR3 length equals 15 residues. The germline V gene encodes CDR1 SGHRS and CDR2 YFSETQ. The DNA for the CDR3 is TGCGCCAGCAGCTTTTCACCGACAGGGGGCAACGAGCAGTACTTC. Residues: CASSFSPTGGNEQYF.

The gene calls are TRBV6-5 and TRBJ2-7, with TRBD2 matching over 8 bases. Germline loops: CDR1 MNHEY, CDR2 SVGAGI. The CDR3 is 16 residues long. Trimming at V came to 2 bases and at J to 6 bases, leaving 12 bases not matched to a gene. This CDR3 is CASSYRLSGLAGEQYF. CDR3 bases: TGTGCCAGCAGTTACCGACTGTCAGGACTAGCAGGCGAGCAGTACTTC.

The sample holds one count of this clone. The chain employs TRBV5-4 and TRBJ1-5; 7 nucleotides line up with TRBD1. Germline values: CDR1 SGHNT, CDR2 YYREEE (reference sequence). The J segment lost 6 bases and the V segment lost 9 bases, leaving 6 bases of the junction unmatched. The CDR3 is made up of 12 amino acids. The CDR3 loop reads CATGTESQPQHF. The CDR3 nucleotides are TGTGCCACCGGGACAGAGAGTCAGCCCCAGCATTTT.

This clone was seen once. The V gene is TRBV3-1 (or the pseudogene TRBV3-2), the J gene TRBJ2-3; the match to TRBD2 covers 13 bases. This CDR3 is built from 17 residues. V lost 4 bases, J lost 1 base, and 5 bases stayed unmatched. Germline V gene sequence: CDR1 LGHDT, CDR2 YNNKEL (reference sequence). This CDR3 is CASSPLAGGPGTDTQYF. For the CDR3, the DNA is TGTGCCAGCAGCCCACTAGCGGGGGGGCCCGGCACAGATACGCAGTATTTT.

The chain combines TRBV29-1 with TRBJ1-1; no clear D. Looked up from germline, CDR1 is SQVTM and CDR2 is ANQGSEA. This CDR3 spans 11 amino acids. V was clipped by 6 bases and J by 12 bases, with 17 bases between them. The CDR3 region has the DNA TGCAGCGTCCTTGGCGTCCTAGGGTCTTTCTTT. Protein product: CSVLGVLGSFF.

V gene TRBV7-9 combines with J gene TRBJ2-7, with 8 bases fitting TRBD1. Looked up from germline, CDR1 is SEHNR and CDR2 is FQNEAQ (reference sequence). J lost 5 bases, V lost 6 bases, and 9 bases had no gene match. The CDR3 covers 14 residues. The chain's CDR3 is CASSQGQGGDEQYF. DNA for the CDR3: TGTGCCAGCAGTCAAGGACAGGGTGGCGACGAGCAGTACTTC.

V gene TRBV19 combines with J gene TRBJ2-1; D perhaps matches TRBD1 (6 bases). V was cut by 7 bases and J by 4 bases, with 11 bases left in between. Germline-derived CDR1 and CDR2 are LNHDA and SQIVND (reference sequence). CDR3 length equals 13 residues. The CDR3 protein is CASIGQGYNEQFF. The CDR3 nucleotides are TGTGCCAGTATTGGGCAGGGGTACAATGAGCAGTTCTTC.

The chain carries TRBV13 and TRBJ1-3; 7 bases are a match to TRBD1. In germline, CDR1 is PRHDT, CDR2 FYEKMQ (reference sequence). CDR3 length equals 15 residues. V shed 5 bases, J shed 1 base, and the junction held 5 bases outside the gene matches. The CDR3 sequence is CASSSNRGSGNTIYF. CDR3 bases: TGTGCCAGCAGCAGCAACAGGGGTTCTGGAAACACCATATATTTT.

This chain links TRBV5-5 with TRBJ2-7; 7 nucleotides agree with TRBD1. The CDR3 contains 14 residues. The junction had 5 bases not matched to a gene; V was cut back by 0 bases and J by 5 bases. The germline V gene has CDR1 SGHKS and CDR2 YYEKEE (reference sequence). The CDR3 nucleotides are TGTGCCAGCAGCTTGGACGACAGGGTCCACGAGCAGTACTTC. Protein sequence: CASSLDDRVHEQYF.

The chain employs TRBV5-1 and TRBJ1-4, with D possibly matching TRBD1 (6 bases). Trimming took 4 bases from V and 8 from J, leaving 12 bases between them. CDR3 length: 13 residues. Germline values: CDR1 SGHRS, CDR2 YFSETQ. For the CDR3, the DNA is TGCGCCAGCAGCGTCGGGCAGGGGGAAAAACTGTTTTTT. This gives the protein CASSVGQGEKLFF.

The DNA of the CDR3 is TGTGCCAGCCTGGGTCCAGGCAGGGCAGGGATTCAGTACTTC. Translating gives CASLGPGRAGIQYF. This chain links TRBV6-5 with TRBJ2-4; tentative D call: TRBD1 (5 bases). Trimming removed 8 bases at V and 10 bases at J, with 21 bases between. There are 14 residues in the CDR3. Germline loops: CDR1 MNHEY, CDR2 SVGAGI.

CDR3 residues: CATRDVIQETQYF. CDR3 nucleotides: TGTGCCACCAGGGACGTAATCCAAGAGACCCAGTACTTC. The chain couples TRBV24-1 to TRBJ2-5, with D hard to call. The length of the CDR3 is 13 residues. Germline values: CDR1 KGHDR, CDR2 SFDVKD. V lost 7 bases, J lost 1 base, and 9 bases lay in between.

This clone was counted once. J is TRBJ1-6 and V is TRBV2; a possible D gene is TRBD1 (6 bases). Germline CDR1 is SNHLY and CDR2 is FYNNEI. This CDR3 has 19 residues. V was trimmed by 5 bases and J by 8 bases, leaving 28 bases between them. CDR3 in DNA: TGTGCCAGCAGTTCAAGGGCTCGGGACAACCAACCTCGGGATTCACCCCTCCACTTT. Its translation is CASSSRARDNQPRDSPLHF.

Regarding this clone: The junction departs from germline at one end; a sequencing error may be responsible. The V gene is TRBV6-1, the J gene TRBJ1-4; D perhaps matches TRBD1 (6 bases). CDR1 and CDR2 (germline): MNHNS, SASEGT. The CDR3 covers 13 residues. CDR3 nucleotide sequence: TGTGCCAGCAGTGAGCTTCGAACAGGGATAGGGCTTTTT. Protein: CASSELRTGIGLF.

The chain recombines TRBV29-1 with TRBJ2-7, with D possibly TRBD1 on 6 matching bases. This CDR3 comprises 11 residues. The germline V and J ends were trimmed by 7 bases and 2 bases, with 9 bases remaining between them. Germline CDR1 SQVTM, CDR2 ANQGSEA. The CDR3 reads CSGGQAYEQYF. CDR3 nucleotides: TGCAGCGGGGGACAAGCCTACGAGCAGTACTTC.

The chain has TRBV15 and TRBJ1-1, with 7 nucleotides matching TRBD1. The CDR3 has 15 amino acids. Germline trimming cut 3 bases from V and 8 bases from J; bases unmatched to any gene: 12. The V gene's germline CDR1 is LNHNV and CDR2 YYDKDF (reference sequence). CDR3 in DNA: TGTGCCACCAGCAGGGAGACAGGGCAAGTTCGAGAAGCTTTCTTT. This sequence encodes CATSRETGQVREAFF.

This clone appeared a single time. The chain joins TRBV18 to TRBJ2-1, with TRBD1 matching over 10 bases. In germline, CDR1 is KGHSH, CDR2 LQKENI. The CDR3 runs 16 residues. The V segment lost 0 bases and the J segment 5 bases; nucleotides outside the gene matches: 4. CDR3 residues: CASSPPDRGLNNEQFF. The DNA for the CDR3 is TGTGCCAGCTCACCACCAGACAGGGGGCTGAACAATGAGCAGTTCTTC.

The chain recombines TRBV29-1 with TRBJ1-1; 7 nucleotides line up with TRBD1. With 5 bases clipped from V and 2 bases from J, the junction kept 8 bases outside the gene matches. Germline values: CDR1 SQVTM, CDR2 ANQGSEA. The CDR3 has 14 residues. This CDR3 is CSVSKQGTNTEAFF. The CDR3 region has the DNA TGCAGCGTTAGCAAACAGGGGACTAACACTGAAGCTTTCTTT.